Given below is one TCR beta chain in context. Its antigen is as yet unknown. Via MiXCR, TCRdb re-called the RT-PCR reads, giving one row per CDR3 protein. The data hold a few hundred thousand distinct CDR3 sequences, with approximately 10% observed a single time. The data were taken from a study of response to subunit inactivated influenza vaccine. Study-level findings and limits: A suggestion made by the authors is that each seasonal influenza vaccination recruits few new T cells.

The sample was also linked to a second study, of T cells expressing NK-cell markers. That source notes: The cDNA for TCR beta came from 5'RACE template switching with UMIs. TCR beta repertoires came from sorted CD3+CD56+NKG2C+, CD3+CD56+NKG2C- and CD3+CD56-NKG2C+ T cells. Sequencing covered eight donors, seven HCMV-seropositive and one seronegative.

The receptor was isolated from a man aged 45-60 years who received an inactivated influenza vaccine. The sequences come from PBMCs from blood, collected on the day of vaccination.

The CDR3 nucleotides are TGTGCCAGCAGCTTATCCGAGAGCACAGATACGCAGTATTTT. Its translation: CASSLSESTDTQYF. The V gene is TRBV7-2, the J gene TRBJ2-3, with no clear D. The ends were cut back, 2 bases at V and 0 bases at J, with 6 bases in the middle. CDR1 is SGHTA, CDR2 FQGNSA, per germline. This CDR3 has 14 residues.